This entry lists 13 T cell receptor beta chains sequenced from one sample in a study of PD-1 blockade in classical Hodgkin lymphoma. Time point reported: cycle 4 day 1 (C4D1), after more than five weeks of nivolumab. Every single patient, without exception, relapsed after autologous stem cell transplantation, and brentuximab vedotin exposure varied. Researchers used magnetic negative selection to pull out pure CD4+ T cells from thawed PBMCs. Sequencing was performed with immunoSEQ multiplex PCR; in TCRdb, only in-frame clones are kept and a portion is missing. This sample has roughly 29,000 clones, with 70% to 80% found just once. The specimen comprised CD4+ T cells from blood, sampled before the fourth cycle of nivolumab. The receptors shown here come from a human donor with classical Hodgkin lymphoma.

CDR3 loop: CASSLQGQDEKLFF. Here the CDR3 DNA reads TGTGCCAGCAGCTTACAGGGACAGGATGAAAAACTGTTTTTT. The rearrangement joins TRBV11-1 to TRBJ1-4, with 8 bases matching TRBD1. Germline V gene data show CDR1 as SGHAT and CDR2 as FQDESV (reference sequence). The junction had 2 bases not matched to a gene; V was cut back by 2 bases and J by 6 bases. CDR3 length: 14 residues. Using reference TRBV11-1 and TRBJ1-4 for the parts outside the CDR3, the full variable domain is EAEVAQSPRYKITEKSQAVAFWCDPISGHATLYWYRQILGQGPELLVQFQDESVVDDSQLPKDRFSAERLKGVDSTLKIQPAELGDSAMYLCASSLQGQDEKLFFGSGTQLSVL.

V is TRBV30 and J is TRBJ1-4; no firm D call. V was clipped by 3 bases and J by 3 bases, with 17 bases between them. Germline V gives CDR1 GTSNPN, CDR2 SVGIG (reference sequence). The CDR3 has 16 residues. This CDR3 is CAWRAPLGSPNEKLFF. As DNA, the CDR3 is TGTGCCTGGAGAGCCCCTTTGGGGAGTCCTAATGAAAAACTGTTTTTT.

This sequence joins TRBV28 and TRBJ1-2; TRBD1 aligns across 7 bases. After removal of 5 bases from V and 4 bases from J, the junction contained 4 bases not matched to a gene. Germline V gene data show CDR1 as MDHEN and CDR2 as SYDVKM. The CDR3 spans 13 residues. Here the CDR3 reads CASSPQGSYGYTF. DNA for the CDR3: TGTGCCAGCAGTCCACAGGGGAGCTATGGCTACACCTTC.

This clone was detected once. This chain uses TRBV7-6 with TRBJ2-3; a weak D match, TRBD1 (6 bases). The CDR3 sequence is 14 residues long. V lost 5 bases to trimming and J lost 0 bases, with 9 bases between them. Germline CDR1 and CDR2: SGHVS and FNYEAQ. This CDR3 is CASSTGQSTDTQYF. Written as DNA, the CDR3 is TGTGCCAGCAGCACCGGACAGAGCACAGATACGCAGTATTTT.

CDR3 loop: CASSPPVPRFYEHEQYF. CDR3 DNA: TGTGCCAGCTCACCACCGGTACCCCGTTTCTACGAGCACGAGCAGTACTTC. This rearrangement joins TRBV18 to TRBJ2-7; D not certain. In germline, CDR1 is KGHSH, CDR2 LQKENI. This CDR3 region has 17 residues. The V end was cut by 0 bases, the J end by 5 bases, with 20 bases between.

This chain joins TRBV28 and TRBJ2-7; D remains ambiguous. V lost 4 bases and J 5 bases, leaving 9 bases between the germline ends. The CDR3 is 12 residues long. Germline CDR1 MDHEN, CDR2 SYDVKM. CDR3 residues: CASSSTLHEQYF. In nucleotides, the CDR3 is TGTGCCAGCAGTTCCACACTCCACGAGCAGTACTTC.

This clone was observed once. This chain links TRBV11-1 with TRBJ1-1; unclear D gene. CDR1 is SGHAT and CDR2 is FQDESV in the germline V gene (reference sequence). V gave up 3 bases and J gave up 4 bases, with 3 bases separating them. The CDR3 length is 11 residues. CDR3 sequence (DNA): TGTGCCAGCAGCTTGGTCACTGAAGCTTTCTTT. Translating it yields CASSLVTEAFF.

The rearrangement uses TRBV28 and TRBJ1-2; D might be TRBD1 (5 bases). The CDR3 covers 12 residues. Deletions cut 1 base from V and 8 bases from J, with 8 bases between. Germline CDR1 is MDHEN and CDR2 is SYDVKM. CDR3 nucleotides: TGTGCCAGCAGTTTATTGGGGGGAGGCTACACCTTC. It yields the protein CASSLLGGGYTF.

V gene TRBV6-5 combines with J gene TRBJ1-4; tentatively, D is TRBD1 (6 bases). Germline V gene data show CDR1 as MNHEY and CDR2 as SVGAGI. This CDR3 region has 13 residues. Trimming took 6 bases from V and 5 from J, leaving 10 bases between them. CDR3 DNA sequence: TGTGCCAGCAGAGCCAGGGGAAATGAAAAACTGTTTTTT. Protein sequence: CASRARGNEKLFF.

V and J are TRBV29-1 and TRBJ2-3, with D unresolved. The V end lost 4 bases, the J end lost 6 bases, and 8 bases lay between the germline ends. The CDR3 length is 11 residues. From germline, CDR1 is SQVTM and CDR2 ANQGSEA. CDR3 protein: CSVGVSDTQYF. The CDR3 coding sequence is TGCAGCGTTGGCGTCTCCGATACGCAGTATTTT.

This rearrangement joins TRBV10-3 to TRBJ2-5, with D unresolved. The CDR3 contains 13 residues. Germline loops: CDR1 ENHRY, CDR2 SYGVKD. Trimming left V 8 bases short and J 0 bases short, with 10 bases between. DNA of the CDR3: TGTGCCATCGGCCTGCTAGACCAAGAGACCCAGTACTTC. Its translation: CAIGLLDQETQYF.

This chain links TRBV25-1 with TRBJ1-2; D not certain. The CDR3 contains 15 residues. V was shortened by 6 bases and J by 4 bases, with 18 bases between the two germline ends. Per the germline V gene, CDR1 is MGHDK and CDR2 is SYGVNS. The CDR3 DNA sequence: TGTGCCAGCAGCCTCCCTCAGGAACAGATCTATGGCTACACCTTC. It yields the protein CASSLPQEQIYGYTF.

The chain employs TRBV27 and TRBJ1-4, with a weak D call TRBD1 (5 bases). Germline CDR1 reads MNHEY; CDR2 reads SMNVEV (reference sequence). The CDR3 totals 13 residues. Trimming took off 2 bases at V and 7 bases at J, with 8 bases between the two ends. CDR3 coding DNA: TGTGCCAGCAGTTTAGCAGGGTCTGAAAAACTGTTTTTT. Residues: CASSLAGSEKLFF.